The rows below give T cell receptor beta chains drawn from one sample of a study of shared clonotypes between healthy human individuals. Profiled with immunoSEQ multiplex PCR; TCRdb holds only in-frame clones, not every one. Among about 2.4 million clones listed, 85% to 95% were seen once. The specimen was naive CD4+ T cells sorted from blood. These receptors were taken from a man younger than 30 in good health. Each CDR3 is given with its conserved first and last residue.

v_call,j_call,cdr3_aa
TRBV6-1,TRBJ2-2,CASGVGDGELFF
TRBV28,TRBJ2-5,CATRQTGTGGTKTQYF
TRBV10-3,TRBJ2-1,CAISEPGTRSQFF
TRBV29-1,TRBJ2-3,CSVARALTDTQYF
TRBV29-1,TRBJ2-7,CSVASNPYEQYF
TRBV18,TRBJ2-7,CASSQGTGTYEQYF
TRBV6-6,TRBJ2-7,CASSYRDRGDEQYF
TRBV28,TRBJ1-1,CASSLGGRGASEAFF
TRBV7-9,TRBJ1-2,CASSFEGNYGYTF
TRBV30,TRBJ1-5,CAWSDGTGRQPQHF
TRBV9,TRBJ1-1,CASSGNINTEAFF
TRBV5-1,TRBJ1-6,CASSFGVLGSPLHF
TRBV18,TRBJ2-1,CASSREQGTEQFF
TRBV6-6,TRBJ2-7,CASRMQGWQYF
TRBV15,TRBJ2-6,CATSSGQGANVLTF
TRBV6-5,TRBJ1-1,CASKGTGKTEAFF
TRBV6-5,TRBJ2-7,CASSAGQYSYEQYF
TRBV18,TRBJ1-3,CASSADTSGNTIYF
TRBV2,TRBJ2-7,CASNDYSGTYEQYF
TRBV5-1,TRBJ2-5,CASSPGGARQETQYF
TRBV25-1,TRBJ2-3,CASSEGDRGTDTQYF
TRBV6-1,TRBJ2-7,CASSVHFLGFSYEQYF
TRBV5-1,TRBJ2-7,CASSQSTSSYEQYF
TRBV6-5,TRBJ1-2,CASSSSGTTHYGYTF
TRBV5-1,TRBJ2-2,CASSLSTANTGELFF
TRBV11-2,TRBJ1-1,CASSSQGGGAEAFF
TRBV6-5,TRBJ2-7,CASSYKPSPSEQYF
TRBV11-2,TRBJ2-3,CASSPEGRGGDTQYF